The rows below give T cell receptor beta chains drawn from one sample of a study of human T cells and chemical hapten exposure. TCRdb re-called the RACE reads through MiXCR, storing one row per CDR3 protein. The sample includes about 58,000 distinct CDR3 sequences, approximately 13% of them seen just once. The source was whole blood, collected in connection with sensitization to the hapten diphenylcyclopropenone (DPC). All receptors come from a man aged 25-45 years with alopecia areata. Some clones in this sample may be carry-over from other donors' samples. CDR3s include the opening cysteine and the closing phenylalanine or tryptophan. Each record gives: clone size, J gene, CDR3 length, D gene, V gene, CDR3 DNA, CDR3 protein. The D gene is left open where the match is weak. Clone sizes are given selectively: once, few, many, or a class where the clone is expanded.

abundance: many
j_gene: TRBJ2-7
len: 11
d_gene: -
v_gene: TRBV25-1
CDR3nt: TGTGCCAGCAGTGATTCCTACGAGCAGTACTTC
CDR3aa: CASSDSYEQYF

abundance: many
j_gene: TRBJ1-1
len: 13
d_gene: -
v_gene: TRBV7-6
CDR3nt: TGTGCCAGCACCCCTCGGATGAACACTGAAGCTTTCTTT
CDR3aa: CASTPRMNTEAFF

abundance: many
j_gene: TRBJ1-2
len: 16
d_gene: TRBD1
v_gene: TRBV7-9
CDR3nt: TGTGCCAGCAGCTCCCCCCGGACAGGCCCTAACTATGGCTACACCTTC
CDR3aa: CASSSPRTGPNYGYTF

abundance: many
j_gene: TRBJ2-7
len: 14
d_gene: -
v_gene: TRBV5-1
CDR3nt: TGCGCCAGCAGCCGGACGGGACCCCAATACGAGCAGTACTTC
CDR3aa: CASSRTGPQYEQYF

abundance: few
j_gene: TRBJ2-3
len: 17
d_gene: TRBD2
v_gene: TRBV24-1
CDR3nt: TGTGCCACCAGTGATTGGGCAGCGGGGGGGACCTTAGATACGCAGTATTTT
CDR3aa: CATSDWAAGGTLDTQYF

abundance: many
j_gene: TRBJ1-1
len: 16
d_gene: -
v_gene: TRBV18
CDR3nt: TGTGCCAGCTCACCACAGGAGTTTTCCAGGGCCACTGAAGCTTTCTTT
CDR3aa: CASSPQEFSRATEAFF

abundance: few
j_gene: TRBJ1-6
len: 16
d_gene: -
v_gene: TRBV3-2
CDR3nt: TGTGCCAGCAGCCGCCGGACAGGGGGTAGTAATTCACCCCTCCACTTT
CDR3aa: CASSRRTGGSNSPLHF

abundance: many
j_gene: TRBJ2-3
len: 15
d_gene: TRBD2
v_gene: TRBV11-2
CDR3nt: TGTGCCAGCAGCGTCCTGAGCGGGGGGGCAGATACGCAGTATTTT
CDR3aa: CASSVLSGGADTQYF

abundance: -
j_gene: TRBJ1-6
len: 14
d_gene: -
v_gene: TRBV30
CDR3nt: TGTGCCTGGAGTGTACTGTCCAAGGATTCACCCCTCCACTTT
CDR3aa: CAWSVLSKDSPLHF

abundance: many
j_gene: TRBJ1-1
len: 14
d_gene: -
v_gene: TRBV14
CDR3nt: TGTGCCAGCAGCCGATCAGTAACGGGCACTGAAGCTTTCTTT
CDR3aa: CASSRSVTGTEAFF

abundance: many
j_gene: TRBJ2-7
len: 12
d_gene: TRBD1
v_gene: TRBV5-4
CDR3nt: TGTGCCAGCAGTTCGCCGGGACAGGGTCGCGACTTC
CDR3aa: CASSSPGQGRDF

abundance: few
j_gene: TRBJ1-1
len: 14
d_gene: -
v_gene: TRBV14
CDR3nt: TGTGCCAGCAGCCAAGAACTGGGAATCACTGAAGCTTTCTTT
CDR3aa: CASSQELGITEAFF

abundance: -
j_gene: TRBJ2-7
len: 15
d_gene: TRBD1
v_gene: TRBV18
CDR3nt: TGTGCCAGCTCACCCTCTCCCGAAGGGACAGGGGAGCAGTACTTC
CDR3aa: CASSPSPEGTGEQYF

abundance: few
j_gene: TRBJ1-2
len: 13
d_gene: -
v_gene: TRBV20-1
CDR3nt: TGCAGTGCTAGAGAACGGTATATCTATGGCTACACCTTC
CDR3aa: CSARERYIYGYTF

abundance: few
j_gene: TRBJ1-2
len: 11
d_gene: -
v_gene: TRBV5-6
CDR3nt: TGTGCCAGCAGCTGGGGTCGTGGCTACACCTTC
CDR3aa: CASSWGRGYTF

abundance: many
j_gene: TRBJ2-5
len: 15
d_gene: TRBD2
v_gene: TRBV2
CDR3nt: TGTGCCAGCAGTGAGGCTCTAGCGGGGGGAGAGACCCAGTACTTC
CDR3aa: CASSEALAGGETQYF

abundance: many
j_gene: TRBJ2-7
len: 16
d_gene: -
v_gene: TRBV30
CDR3nt: TGTGCCTGGAGCCCAAGCCTTACCGGGATATCAAGGGAGCAGTACTTC
CDR3aa: CAWSPSLTGISREQYF

abundance: many
j_gene: TRBJ1-6
len: 17
d_gene: -
v_gene: TRBV4-2
CDR3nt: TGTGCCAGCAGCCAAGACGTACGGGGCGATTATAATTCACCCCTCCACTTT
CDR3aa: CASSQDVRGDYNSPLHF

abundance: -
j_gene: TRBJ2-7
len: 18
d_gene: -
v_gene: TRBV6-5
CDR3nt: TGTGCCAGCAGTTATACTCGTTCGGCGGCAGGGCCTAACTACGAGCAGTACTTC
CDR3aa: CASSYTRSAAGPNYEQYF

abundance: many
j_gene: TRBJ2-2
len: 17
d_gene: -
v_gene: TRBV7-6
CDR3nt: TGTGCCAGCAGCTTAATCAAGGGGACGGTGGAGGCCGGGGAGCTGTTTTTT
CDR3aa: CASSLIKGTVEAGELFF

abundance: many
j_gene: TRBJ1-4
len: 16
d_gene: -
v_gene: TRBV28
CDR3nt: TGTGCCAGCTTAGGGGGGGAGGAAGCAACTAATGAAAAACTGTTTTTT
CDR3aa: CASLGGEEATNEKLFF

abundance: few
j_gene: TRBJ1-2
len: 13
d_gene: TRBD1
v_gene: TRBV11-2
CDR3nt: TGTGCCAGCAGCGCGACAGGGGTATCAGGCTACACCTTC
CDR3aa: CASSATGVSGYTF

abundance: few
j_gene: TRBJ2-5
len: 15
d_gene: TRBD2
v_gene: TRBV6-1
CDR3nt: TGTGCCAGCATTCTAGCGGGGATGTACCAAGAGACCCAGTACTTC
CDR3aa: CASILAGMYQETQYF

abundance: many
j_gene: TRBJ1-1
len: 14
d_gene: -
v_gene: TRBV15
CDR3nt: TGTGCCACCAGCAGGGAGACAGGGAACACTGAAGCTTTCTTT
CDR3aa: CATSRETGNTEAFF

abundance: -
j_gene: TRBJ1-2
len: 14
d_gene: -
v_gene: TRBV5-4
CDR3nt: TGTGCCAGCAGCACCACGACGGCCCGGTATGGCTACACCTTC
CDR3aa: CASSTTTARYGYTF

abundance: -
j_gene: TRBJ1-5
len: 15
d_gene: -
v_gene: TRBV7-2
CDR3nt: TGTGCCAGCAGCTTAGTACCGGGTCTCCGGCAGCCCCAGCATTTT
CDR3aa: CASSLVPGLRQPQHF

abundance: -
j_gene: TRBJ2-2
len: 13
d_gene: -
v_gene: TRBV7-2
CDR3nt: -
CDR3aa: CAAVLTLTGSCFF